Listed below are T cell receptor beta chains from one sample, sequenced in a study of early T cells in non-severe SARS-CoV-2 infection. TCRdb independently ran MiXCR on the 5' RACE reads; one entry per CDR3 protein. The sample contains fewer than 100,000 distinct CDR3 sequences, 10% to 12% of which appear only once. Material: whole blood. Receptors originate from an adult who was a healthcare worker with PCR-confirmed SARS-CoV-2 infection or an uninfected control (not recorded which). Both conserved end residues are part of each CDR3. The D gene is left open where the match is weak. Clone size appears in some rows only: once, few, many, or a class for an expanded clone.

V	length	J	size	D	CDR3	DNA
TRBV5-1	14	TRBJ2-5	few	NA	CASRHRWDQETQYF	TGCGCCAGCAGACACCGATGGGATCAAGAGACCCAGTACTTC
TRBV11-2	17	TRBJ1-2	NA	NA	CASSLGYGAGGRDGYTF	TGTGCCAGCAGCTTAGGATACGGAGCGGGGGGAAGGGATGGCTACACCTTC
TRBV4-1	15	TRBJ1-2	few	NA	CASSQRPVGGHGYTF	TGCGCCAGCAGCCAACGCCCCGTCGGGGGGCATGGCTACACCTTC
TRBV20-1	12	TRBJ2-7	NA	NA	CSASMAAYEQYF	TGCAGTGCTAGCATGGCTGCGTACGAGCAGTACTTC
TRBV2	13	TRBJ2-1	many	TRBD2	CATSGGAWNEQFF	TGTGCCACTAGCGGGGGGGCGTGGAATGAGCAGTTCTTC
TRBV7-2	14	TRBJ1-2	few	TRBD1	CASSSYRGIYGYTF	TGTGCCAGCAGCTCCTACAGGGGGATCTATGGCTACACCTTC
TRBV4-1	16	TRBJ1-1	few	TRBD1	CASSPQKGQGNTEAFF	TGCGCCAGCTCTCCTCAGAAGGGACAGGGGAACACTGAAGCTTTCTTT
TRBV12-5	14	TRBJ2-3	NA	NA	CASHRGVSTDTQYF	TGTGCTAGTCATCGAGGGGTTAGCACAGATACGCAGTATTTT
TRBV29-1	11	TRBJ2-3	NA	NA	CSVVGGDTQYF	TGCAGCGTTGTAGGGGGAGATACGCAGTATTTT
TRBV6-5	12	TRBJ1-6	many	NA	CASSSGNSPLHF	TGTGCCAGCAGTTCGGGGAATTCACCCCTCCACTTT
TRBV19	14	TRBJ2-3	NA	NA	CASKVRGGTDTQYF	TGTGCCAGTAAAGTCCGGGGAGGCACAGATACGCAGTATTTT
TRBV5-1	12	TRBJ2-1	many	NA	CASSSGTPQQFF	TGCGCCAGCAGCTCCGGGACGCCGCAGCAGTTCTTC
TRBV15	16	TRBJ1-2	NA	NA	CATSPSLGAVSYGYTF	TGTGCCACCAGCCCCAGCTTGGGGGCGGTTAGCTATGGCTACACCTTC
TRBV13	15	TRBJ1-6	many	TRBD1	CASSLVTGATSPLHF	TGTGCCAGCAGCTTAGTAACAGGGGCGACTTCACCCCTCCACTTT
TRBV19	18	TRBJ2-1	many	TRBD2	CASSRFLTSLSSYNEQFF	TGTGCCAGTAGCCGATTTCTGACTAGCCTAAGCTCCTACAATGAGCAGTTCTTC
TRBV9	15	TRBJ1-6	many	NA	CASSPIDSYNSPLHF	TGTGCCAGCAGCCCTATCGACAGCTATAATTCACCCCTCCACTTT
TRBV6-1	14	TRBJ2-5	many	TRBD1	CASSVDRVEETQYF	TGTGCCAGCAGTGTAGACAGGGTAGAAGAGACCCAGTACTTC
TRBV5-6	13	TRBJ1-5	few	NA	CASNKVLNQPQHF	TGTGCCAGCAACAAGGTCCTCAATCAGCCCCAGCATTTT